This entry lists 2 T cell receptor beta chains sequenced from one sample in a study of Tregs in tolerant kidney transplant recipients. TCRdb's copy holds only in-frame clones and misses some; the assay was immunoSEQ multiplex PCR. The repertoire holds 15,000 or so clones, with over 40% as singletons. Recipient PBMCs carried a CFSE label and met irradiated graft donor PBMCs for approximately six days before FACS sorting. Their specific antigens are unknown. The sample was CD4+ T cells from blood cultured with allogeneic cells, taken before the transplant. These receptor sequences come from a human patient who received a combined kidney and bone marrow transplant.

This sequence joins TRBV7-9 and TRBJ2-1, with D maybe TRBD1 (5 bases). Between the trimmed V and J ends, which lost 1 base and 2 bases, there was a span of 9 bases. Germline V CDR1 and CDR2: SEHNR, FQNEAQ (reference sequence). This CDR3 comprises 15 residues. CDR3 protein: CASSLDRGTYNEQFF. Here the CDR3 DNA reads TGTGCCAGCAGCTTAGATAGGGGAACCTACAATGAGCAGTTCTTC. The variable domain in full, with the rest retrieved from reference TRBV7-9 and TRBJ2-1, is DTGVSQNPRHKITKRGQNVTFRCDPISEHNRLYWYRQTLGQGPEFLTYFQNEAQLEKSRLLSDRFSAERPKGSFSTLEIQRTEQGDSAMYLCASSLDRGTYNEQFFGPGTRLTVL.

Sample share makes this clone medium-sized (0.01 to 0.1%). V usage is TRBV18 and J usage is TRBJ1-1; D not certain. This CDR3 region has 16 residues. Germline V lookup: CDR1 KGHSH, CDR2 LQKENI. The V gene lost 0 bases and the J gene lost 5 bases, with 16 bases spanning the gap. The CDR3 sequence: CASSPPNRQPGTEAFF. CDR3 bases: TGTGCCAGCTCACCACCTAACCGGCAGCCGGGGACTGAAGCTTTCTTT.